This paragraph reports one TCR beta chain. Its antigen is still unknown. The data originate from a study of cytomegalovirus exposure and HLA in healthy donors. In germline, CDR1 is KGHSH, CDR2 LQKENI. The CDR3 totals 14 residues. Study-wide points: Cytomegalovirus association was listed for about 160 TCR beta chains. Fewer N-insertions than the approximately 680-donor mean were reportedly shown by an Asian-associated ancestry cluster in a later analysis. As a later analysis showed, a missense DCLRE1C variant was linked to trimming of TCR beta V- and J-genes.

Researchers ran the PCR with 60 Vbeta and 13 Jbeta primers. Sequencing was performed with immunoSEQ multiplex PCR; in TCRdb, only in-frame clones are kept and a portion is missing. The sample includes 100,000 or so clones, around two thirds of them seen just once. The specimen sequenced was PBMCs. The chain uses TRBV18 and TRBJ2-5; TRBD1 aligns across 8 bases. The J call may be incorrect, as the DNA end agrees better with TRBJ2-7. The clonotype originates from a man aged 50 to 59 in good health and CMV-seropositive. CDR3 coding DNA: TGTGCCAGCTCACCTGGGACAGGTGCCTACGAGCAGTACTTC. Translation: CASSPGTGAYEQYF.